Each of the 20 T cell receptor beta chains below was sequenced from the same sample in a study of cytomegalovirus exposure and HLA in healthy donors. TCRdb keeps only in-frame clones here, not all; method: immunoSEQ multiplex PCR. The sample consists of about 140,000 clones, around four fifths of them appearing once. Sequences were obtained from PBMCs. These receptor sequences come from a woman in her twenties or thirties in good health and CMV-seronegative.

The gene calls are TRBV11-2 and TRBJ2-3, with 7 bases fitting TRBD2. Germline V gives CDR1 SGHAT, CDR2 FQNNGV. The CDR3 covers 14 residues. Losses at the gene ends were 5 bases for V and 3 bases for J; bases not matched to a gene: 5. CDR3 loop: CASSHRDYTDTQYF. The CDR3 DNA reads TGTGCCAGCAGCCACCGGGACTATACAGATACGCAGTATTTT.

CDR3 DNA sequence: TGTGCCAGCAGTGAATATCCGAGGGACAGGGAGGGCTACACCTTC. This sequence encodes CASSEYPRDREGYTF. V gene TRBV6-1 combines with J gene TRBJ1-2; 9 positions match TRBD1. Per the germline V gene, CDR1 is MNHNS and CDR2 is SASEGT. CDR3 length: 15 amino acids. The V and J ends lost 2 bases and 8 bases, in that order; junction bases with no gene match: 9.

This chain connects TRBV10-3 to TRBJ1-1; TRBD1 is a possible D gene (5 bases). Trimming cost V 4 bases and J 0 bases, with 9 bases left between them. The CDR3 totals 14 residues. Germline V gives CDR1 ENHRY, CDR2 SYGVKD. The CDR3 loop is CAISVTGMNTEAFF. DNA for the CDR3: TGTGCCATCAGTGTCACAGGCATGAACACTGAAGCTTTCTTT.

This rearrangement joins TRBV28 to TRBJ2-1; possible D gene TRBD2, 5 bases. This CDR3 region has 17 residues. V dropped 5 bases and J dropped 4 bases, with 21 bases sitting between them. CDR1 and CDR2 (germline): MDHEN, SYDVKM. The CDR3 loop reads CASSPPNLIPGYNEQFF. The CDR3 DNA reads TGTGCCAGCAGTCCACCCAATTTAATCCCGGGATACAATGAGCAGTTCTTC.

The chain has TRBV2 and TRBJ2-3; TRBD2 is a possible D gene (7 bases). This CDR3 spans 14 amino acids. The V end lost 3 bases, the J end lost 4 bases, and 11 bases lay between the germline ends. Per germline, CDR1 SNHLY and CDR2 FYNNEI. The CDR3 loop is CASSEGGPADTQYF. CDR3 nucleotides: TGTGCCAGCAGTGAGGGGGGGCCGGCAGATACGCAGTATTTT.

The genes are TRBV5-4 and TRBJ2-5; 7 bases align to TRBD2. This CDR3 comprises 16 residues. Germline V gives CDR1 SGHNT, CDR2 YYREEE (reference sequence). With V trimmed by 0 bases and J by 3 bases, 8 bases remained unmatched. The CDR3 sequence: CASSLGQRGWEETQYF. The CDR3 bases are TGTGCCAGCAGCTTGGGTCAGCGGGGTTGGGAAGAGACCCAGTACTTC.

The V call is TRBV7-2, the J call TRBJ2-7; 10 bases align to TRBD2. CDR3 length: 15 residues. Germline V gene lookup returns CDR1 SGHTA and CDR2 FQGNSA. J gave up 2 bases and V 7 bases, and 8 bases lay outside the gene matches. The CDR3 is CASTALLAGTYEQYF. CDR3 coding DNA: TGTGCCAGCACCGCGCTACTAGCGGGGACCTACGAGCAGTACTTC.

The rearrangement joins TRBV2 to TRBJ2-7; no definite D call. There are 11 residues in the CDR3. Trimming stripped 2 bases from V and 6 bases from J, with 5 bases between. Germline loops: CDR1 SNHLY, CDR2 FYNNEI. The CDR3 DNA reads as TGTGCCAGCAGTGAATATAGCGAGCAGTACTTC. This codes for CASSEYSEQYF.

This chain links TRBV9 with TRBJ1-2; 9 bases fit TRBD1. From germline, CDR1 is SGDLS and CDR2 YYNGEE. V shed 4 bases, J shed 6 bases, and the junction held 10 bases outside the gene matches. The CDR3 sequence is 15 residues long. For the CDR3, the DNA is TGTGCCAGCAGCTTAAGACAGGGGGTAGGGAATGGCTACACCTTC. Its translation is CASSLRQGVGNGYTF. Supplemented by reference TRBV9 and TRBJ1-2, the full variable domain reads DSGVTQTPKHLITATGQRVTLRCSPRSGDLSVYWYQQSLDQGLQFLIQYYNGEERAKGNILERFSAQQFPDLHSELNLSSLELGDSALYFCASSLRQGVGNGYTFGSGTRLTVV.

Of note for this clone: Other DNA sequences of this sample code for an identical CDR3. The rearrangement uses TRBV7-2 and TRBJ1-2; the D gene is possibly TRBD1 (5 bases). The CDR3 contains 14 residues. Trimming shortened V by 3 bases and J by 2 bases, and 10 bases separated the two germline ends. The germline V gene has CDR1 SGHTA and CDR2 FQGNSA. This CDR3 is CASSFYAGNYGYTF. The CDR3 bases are TGTGCCAGCAGCTTTTATGCAGGGAACTATGGCTACACCTTC.

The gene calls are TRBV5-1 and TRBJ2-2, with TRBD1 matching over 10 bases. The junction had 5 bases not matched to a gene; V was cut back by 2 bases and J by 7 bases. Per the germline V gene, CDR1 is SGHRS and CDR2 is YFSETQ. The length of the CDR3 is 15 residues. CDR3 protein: CASSFYGTGDGELFF. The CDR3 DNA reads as TGCGCCAGCAGCTTTTACGGGACAGGGGACGGGGAGCTGTTTTTT.

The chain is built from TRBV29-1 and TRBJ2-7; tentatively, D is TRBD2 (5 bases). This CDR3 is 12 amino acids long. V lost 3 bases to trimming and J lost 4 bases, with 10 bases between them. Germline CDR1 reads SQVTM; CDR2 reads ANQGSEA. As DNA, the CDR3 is TGCAGCGTTGAGGACTCTCGTTACGAGCAGTACTTC. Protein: CSVEDSRYEQYF.

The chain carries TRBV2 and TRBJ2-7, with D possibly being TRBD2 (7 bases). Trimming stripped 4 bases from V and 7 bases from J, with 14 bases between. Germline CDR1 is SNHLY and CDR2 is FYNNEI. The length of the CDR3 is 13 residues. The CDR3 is CASSVGGAREQYF. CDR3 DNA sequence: TGTGCCAGCAGTGTTGGGGGGGCGAGGGAGCAGTACTTC.

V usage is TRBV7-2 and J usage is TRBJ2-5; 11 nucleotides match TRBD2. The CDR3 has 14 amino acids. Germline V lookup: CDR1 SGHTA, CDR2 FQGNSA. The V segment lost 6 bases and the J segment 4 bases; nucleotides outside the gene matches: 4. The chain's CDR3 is CASRRGLAGETQYF. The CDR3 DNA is TGTGCCAGCAGAAGAGGACTAGCGGGAGAGACCCAGTACTTC.

The CDR3 DNA reads TGTGCCAGCAGCTTTGGGACAGGGGTTACGAACACTGAAGCTTTCTTT. Encoded protein: CASSFGTGVTNTEAFF. This chain connects TRBV7-6 to TRBJ1-1; 10 positions match TRBD1. Germline V lookup: CDR1 SGHVS, CDR2 FNYEAQ. V was clipped by 3 bases and J by 1 base; unmatched bases: 5. CDR3 length: 16 amino acids.

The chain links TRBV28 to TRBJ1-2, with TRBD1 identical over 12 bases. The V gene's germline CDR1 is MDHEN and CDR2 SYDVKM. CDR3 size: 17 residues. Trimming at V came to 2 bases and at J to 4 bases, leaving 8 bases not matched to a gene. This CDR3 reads CASSLTVGTGGFYGYTF. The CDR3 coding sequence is TGTGCCAGCAGTTTAACCGTTGGGACAGGGGGCTTCTATGGCTACACCTTC.

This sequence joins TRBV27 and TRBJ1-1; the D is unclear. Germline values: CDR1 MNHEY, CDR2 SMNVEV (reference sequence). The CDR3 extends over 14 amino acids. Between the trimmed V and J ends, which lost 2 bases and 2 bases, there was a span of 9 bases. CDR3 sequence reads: CASSLVVGNTEAFF. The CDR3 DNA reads TGTGCCAGCAGTTTAGTAGTGGGCAACACTGAAGCTTTCTTT.

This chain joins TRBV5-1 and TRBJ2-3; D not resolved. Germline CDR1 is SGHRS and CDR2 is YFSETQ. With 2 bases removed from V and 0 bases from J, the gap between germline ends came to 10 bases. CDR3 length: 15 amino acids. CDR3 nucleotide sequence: TGCGCCAGCAGCTTTGGGCCGGCTAGCACAGATACGCAGTATTTT. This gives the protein CASSFGPASTDTQYF.

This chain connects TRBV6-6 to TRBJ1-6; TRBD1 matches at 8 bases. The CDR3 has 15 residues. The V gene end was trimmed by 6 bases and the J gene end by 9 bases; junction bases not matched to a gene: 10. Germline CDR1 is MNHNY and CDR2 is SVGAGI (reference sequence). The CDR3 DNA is TGTGCCAGCAGGGGTGGACAGGGAAAAAGTTCACCCCTCCACTTT. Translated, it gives CASRGGQGKSSPLHF.

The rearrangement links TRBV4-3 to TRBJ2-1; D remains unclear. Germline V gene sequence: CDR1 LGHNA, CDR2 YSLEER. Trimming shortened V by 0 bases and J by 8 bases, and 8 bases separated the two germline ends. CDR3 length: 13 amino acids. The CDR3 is CASSQDRVDEQFF. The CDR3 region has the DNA TGCGCCAGCAGCCAAGATAGAGTGGATGAGCAGTTCTTC.